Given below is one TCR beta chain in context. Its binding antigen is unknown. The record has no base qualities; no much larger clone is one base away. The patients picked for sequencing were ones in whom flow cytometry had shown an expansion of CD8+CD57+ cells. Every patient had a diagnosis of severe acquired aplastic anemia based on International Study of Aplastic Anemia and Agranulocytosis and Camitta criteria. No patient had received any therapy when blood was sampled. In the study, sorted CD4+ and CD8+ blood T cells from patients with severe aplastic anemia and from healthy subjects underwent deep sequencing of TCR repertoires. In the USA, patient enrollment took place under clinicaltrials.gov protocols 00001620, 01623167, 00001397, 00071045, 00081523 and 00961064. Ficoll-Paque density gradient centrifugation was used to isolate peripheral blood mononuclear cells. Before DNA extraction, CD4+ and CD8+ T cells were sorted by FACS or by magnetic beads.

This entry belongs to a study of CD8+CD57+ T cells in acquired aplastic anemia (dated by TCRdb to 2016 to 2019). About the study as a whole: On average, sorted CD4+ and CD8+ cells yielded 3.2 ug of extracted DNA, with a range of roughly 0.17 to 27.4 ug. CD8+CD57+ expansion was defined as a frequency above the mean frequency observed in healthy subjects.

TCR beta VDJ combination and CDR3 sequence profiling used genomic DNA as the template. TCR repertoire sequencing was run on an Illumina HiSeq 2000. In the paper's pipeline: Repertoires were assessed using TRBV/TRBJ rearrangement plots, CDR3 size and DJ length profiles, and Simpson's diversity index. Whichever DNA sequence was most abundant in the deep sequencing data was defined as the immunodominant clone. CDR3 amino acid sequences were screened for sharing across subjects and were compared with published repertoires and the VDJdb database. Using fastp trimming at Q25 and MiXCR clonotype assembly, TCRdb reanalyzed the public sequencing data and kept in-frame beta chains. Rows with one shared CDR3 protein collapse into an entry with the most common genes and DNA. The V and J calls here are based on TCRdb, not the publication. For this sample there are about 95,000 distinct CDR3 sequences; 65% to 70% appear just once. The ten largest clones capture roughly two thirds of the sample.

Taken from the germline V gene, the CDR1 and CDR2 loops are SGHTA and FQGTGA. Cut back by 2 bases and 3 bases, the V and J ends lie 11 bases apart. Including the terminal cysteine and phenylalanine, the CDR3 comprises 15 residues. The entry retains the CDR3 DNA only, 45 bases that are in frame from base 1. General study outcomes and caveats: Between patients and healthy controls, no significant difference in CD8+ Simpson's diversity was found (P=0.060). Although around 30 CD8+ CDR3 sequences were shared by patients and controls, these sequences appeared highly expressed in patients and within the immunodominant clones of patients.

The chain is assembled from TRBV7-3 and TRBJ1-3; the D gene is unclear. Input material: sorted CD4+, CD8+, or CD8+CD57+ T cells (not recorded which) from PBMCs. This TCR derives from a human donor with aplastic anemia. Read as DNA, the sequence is TGTGCCAGCAGCTTATTCTGGCAGTTTGGAAACACCATATATTTT. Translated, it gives CASSLFWQFGNTIYF.